One sample yielded the 30 T cell receptor beta chains listed below, sequenced in a study of blood T cells in healthy people across ages. PCR was performed a second time for 7 to 11 cycles using a sample-barcoded 5' primer and a J-beta primer mix. Each CDR3 protein gets one entry after TCRdb re-called the 5' RACE reads with MiXCR. Of about 1.6 million distinct CDR3 sequences in the sample, 30% to 40% are singletons; the top ten hold 10% to 12%. Input material: blood. The receptors here all came from a woman aged 25 to 39 in good health.

The rearrangement links TRBV21-1 to TRBJ1-6; TRBD1, the table's D call, was not compared with the DNA. TRBV21-1 is a documented pseudogene. This CDR3 region has 15 residues. Here the CDR3 reads CASSIRDTGNSPLHF. The CDR3 region has the DNA TGTGCCAGCAGCATCCGGGACACTGGTAATTCACCCCTCCACTTT.

This chain joins TRBV10-3 and TRBJ1-2, with D uncertain. The CDR3 length is 14 residues. V was shortened by 0 bases and J by 0 bases, with 5 bases between the two germline ends. CDR1 ENHRY and CDR2 SYGVKD come from the germline V gene. CDR3 in amino acids: CAISESWTNYGYTF. CDR3 in DNA: TGTGCCATCAGTGAGTCTTGGACTAACTATGGCTACACCTTC.

This clonotype has only a few counts. This rearrangement joins TRBV7-9 to TRBJ2-1, with a weak D call TRBD2 (5 bases). The CDR3 is 15 amino acids. CDR1 is SEHNR and CDR2 is FQNEAQ in the germline V gene (reference sequence). Trimming stripped 5 bases from V and 6 bases from J, with 17 bases between. CDR3 amino acids: CASSPSGSKGNEQFF. The CDR3, as DNA: TGTGCCAGCAGCCCCTCGGGGAGTAAGGGCAATGAGCAGTTCTTC.

J is TRBJ2-3 and V is TRBV4-1, with D unresolved. The CDR3 has 18 amino acids. The V and J ends lost 4 bases and 6 bases respectively, with 26 bases between them. In germline, CDR1 is MGHRA, CDR2 YSYEKL. The CDR3 loop is CASSPQPVGIPNQDTQYF. CDR3 sequence (DNA): TGCGCCAGCAGCCCCCAACCCGTGGGGATCCCAAATCAGGATACGCAGTATTTT.

This clonotype was detected ten times or more. V gene TRBV20-1 combines with J gene TRBJ2-1; 7 bases are a match to TRBD2. The CDR3 length is 13 residues. Unmatched junction bases numbered 4, after V lost 8 bases and J lost 0 bases. The V gene's germline CDR1 is DFQATT and CDR2 SNEGSKA (reference sequence). This CDR3 reads CSLGLVSYNEQFF. Here the CDR3 DNA reads TGCAGTTTAGGACTAGTCTCCTACAATGAGCAGTTCTTC.

This rearrangement joins TRBV6-2 or TRBV6-3 to TRBJ2-7; a weak D match, TRBD2 (6 bases). With 6 bases removed from V and 7 bases from J, the gap between germline ends came to 19 bases. CDR3 length equals 14 residues. Germline V gene data show CDR1 as MNHEY and CDR2 as SVGEGT. Here the CDR3 DNA reads TGTGCCAGCAGCCGACTAGGGGTTTACAATGAGCAGTACTTC. It encodes CASSRLGVYNEQYF.

This clonotype has ten or more counts. The chain links TRBV12-3 or TRBV12-4 to TRBJ2-1, with TRBD2 as a possible D gene (7 bases). V lost 0 bases, J lost 5 bases, and 14 bases lay in between. There are 16 residues in the CDR3. The CDR3 loop reads CASSLAGGEGDNEQFF. The DNA of the CDR3 is TGTGCCAGCAGTTTAGCCGGAGGGGAGGGGGACAATGAGCAGTTCTTC.

The chain employs TRBV10-3 and TRBJ1-2; the D is unclear. This CDR3 has 12 residues. CDR1 is ENHRY and CDR2 is SYGVKD in the germline V gene. Trimming cost V 10 bases and J 6 bases, with 15 bases left between them. CDR3 coding DNA: TGTGCCAGCCATAAGGATGGTGATGGCTACACCTTC. Protein product: CASHKDGDGYTF.

This clonotype was seen a handful of times. The V gene is TRBV5-6, the J gene TRBJ2-7; the D is unclear. This CDR3 spans 12 amino acids. V dropped 1 base and J dropped 6 bases, with 8 bases sitting between them. Germline lookup yields CDR1 SGHDT and CDR2 YYEEEE. DNA of the CDR3: TGTGCCAGCAGCTTGAATCAGCGCGAGCAGTACTTC. This sequence encodes CASSLNQREQYF.

The V and J genes are TRBV12-3 or TRBV12-4 and TRBJ2-5, with 8 bases aligning to TRBD1. CDR3 length: 14 amino acids. V was clipped by 6 bases and J by 4 bases; unmatched bases: 7. CDR3 loop: CASSTPDRGETQYF. The CDR3 DNA follows: TGTGCCAGCAGCACCCCCGACAGGGGAGAGACCCAGTACTTC.

This clonotype has just a few counts. V and J are TRBV20-1 and TRBJ1-2; tentative D call: TRBD1 (5 bases). Germline assignment: CDR1 DFQATT and CDR2 SNEGSKA (reference sequence). V shed 6 bases and J shed 2 bases, with 13 bases lying between them. This CDR3 region has 13 residues. Here the CDR3 reads CSAYGTLNYGYTF. The CDR3 DNA is TGCAGTGCGTACGGGACCTTGAACTATGGCTACACCTTC.

J is TRBJ2-2 and V is TRBV9; tentative D call: TRBD1 (5 bases). The CDR3 extends over 16 amino acids. V lost 2 bases to trimming and J lost 4 bases, with 15 bases between them. The V gene's germline CDR1 is SGDLS and CDR2 YYNGEE. CDR3 in amino acids: CASSVQDKGVTGELFF. The CDR3 DNA follows: TGTGCCAGCAGCGTCCAGGACAAGGGCGTCACCGGGGAGCTGTTTTTT.

In this sample, this clonotype turned up many times. The V and J genes are TRBV4-1 and TRBJ2-3; 14 bases agree with TRBD2. J gave up 3 bases and V 1 base, and 6 bases lay outside the gene matches. Germline V gene lookup returns CDR1 MGHRA and CDR2 YSYEKL. The CDR3 covers 18 residues. For the CDR3, the DNA is TGCGCCAGCAGCCAAGGGCCGGGACTAGCGGGAGCAACAGATACGCAGTATTTT. Its translation: CASSQGPGLAGATDTQYF.

In this sample, this clonotype turned up a few times. J is TRBJ1-1 and V is TRBV7-9, with 8 bases matching TRBD1. CDR3 length: 19 amino acids. V shed 8 bases and J 5 bases; nucleotides not matched to a gene: 25. Germline V CDR1 and CDR2: SEHNR, FQNEAQ (reference sequence). The CDR3 DNA reads as TGTGCCAGCTACGATCCCCCCCGGAGCCCGACAGGGGCCGCGACTGAAGCTTTCTTT. Its protein product is CASYDPPRSPTGAATEAFF.

Points on this clonotype: This may be a read error: a much more frequent sequence differs by one nucleotide. V usage is TRBV13 and J usage is TRBJ2-3; D unresolved. CDR3 size: 13 residues. Germline V CDR1 and CDR2: PRHDT, FYEKMQ (reference sequence). The CDR3 spells CASSLPHTDMQYF. CDR3 DNA: TGTGCCAGCAGCTTACCTCACACAGATATGCAGTATTTT.

This clonotype has more than one count but fewer than ten. The gene calls are TRBV27 and TRBJ1-1, with a weak D call TRBD1 (5 bases). Between the trimmed V and J ends, which lost 6 bases and 8 bases, there was a span of 13 bases. Per the germline V gene, CDR1 is MNHEY and CDR2 is SMNVEV (reference sequence). The CDR3 is made up of 12 amino acids. For the CDR3, the DNA is TGTGCCAGCAGGGGCGGACAACCCGAAGCTTTCTTT. Translating gives CASRGGQPEAFF.

This chain uses TRBV3-1 with TRBJ1-1; D unclear. There are 15 residues in the CDR3. Germline CDR1 LGHDT, CDR2 YNNKEL (reference sequence). The ends were cut back, 5 bases at V and 5 bases at J, with 18 bases in the middle. Here the CDR3 DNA reads TGTGCCAGCAGCGCTAGAGACATGATGGGGACTGAAGCTTTCTTT. Its translation is CASSARDMMGTEAFF.

The J gene is TRBJ1-2, the V gene TRBV9; the match to TRBD1 covers 12 bases. This CDR3 region has 16 residues. Germline V gives CDR1 SGDLS, CDR2 YYNGEE. V was clipped by 4 bases and J by 4 bases; unmatched bases: 8. DNA for the CDR3: TGTGCCAGCAGCCGAAGTGGGACAGGGGGCGTCTATGGCTACACCTTC. Amino acids: CASSRSGTGGVYGYTF.

Of note for this clonotype: At one end the junction does not follow the germline gene, possibly because of a read error. The chain carries TRBV9 and TRBJ2-1; 9 bases are shared with TRBD2. The length of the CDR3 is 17 residues. Germline V gene data show CDR1 as SGDLS and CDR2 as YYNGEE. The CDR3 bases are TGTGCCGGCAGCGTAGGAGCGGGGGGTTGGATTTACAATGAGCAGTTCTTC. Translated, it gives CAGSVGAGGWIYNEQFF.

This clonotype has just a few counts. This chain connects TRBV10-3 to TRBJ2-7; D gene uncertain. The end of the DNA aligns better with TRBJ2-5, so the J call may be wrong. Germline-derived CDR1 and CDR2 are ENHRY and SYGVKD. The CDR3 sequence is 14 residues long. The CDR3 DNA follows: TGTGCCATCAGTGAAGGGCCATCCGGGGAGACCCAGTACTTC. It translates to CAISEGPSGETQYF.

V is TRBV7-3 and J is TRBJ2-3; a weak D match, TRBD2 (7 bases). Germline V gives CDR1 SGHTA, CDR2 FQGTGA. CDR3 length equals 17 residues. The V gene lost 0 bases and the J gene lost 2 bases, with 15 bases spanning the gap. Here the CDR3 DNA reads TGTGCCAGCAGCTTAACGGGGGCTAGCGGAGCCACAGATACGCAGTATTTT. Residues: CASSLTGASGATDTQYF.

The CDR3 sequence is CSASASGTYEQYF. For the CDR3, the DNA is TGCAGTGCTAGCGCTAGCGGAACCTACGAGCAGTACTTC. The chain has TRBV20-1 and TRBJ2-7; 7 bases are a match to TRBD2. The germline gives CDR1 DFQATT, CDR2 SNEGSKA (reference sequence). The CDR3 runs to 13 residues. V lost 3 bases, J lost 2 bases, and 4 bases stayed unmatched.

Concerning this clonotype: A clone one base away is much larger, so this may be a read error. The CDR3 coding sequence is TGCAGCGTGGGTGAGTCCTACAATGAGCAGTACTTC. Translated: CSVGESYNEQYF. This chain links TRBV29-1 with TRBJ2-1; D is ambiguous. The DNA end favors TRBJ2-7, so the J call may be wrong. Germline lookup yields CDR1 SQVTM and CDR2 ANQGSEA. The CDR3 loop spans 12 amino acids.

The count of this clonotype is one. The rearrangement joins TRBV5-4 to TRBJ2-5; either TRBD1 or TRBD2 may supply D (6 bases each). This CDR3 is built from 16 residues. Trimming stripped 3 bases from V and 5 bases from J, with 20 bases between. Germline V CDR1 and CDR2: SGHNT, YYREEE (reference sequence). CDR3 region: CASSSEGGRGGETQYF. The CDR3 DNA sequence: TGTGCCAGCAGCTCCGAGGGGGGCAGGGGAGGCGAGACCCAGTACTTC.

This clonotype turned up a few times. The chain employs TRBV5-5 and TRBJ1-4; D call uncertain. Deletions cut 0 bases from V and 11 bases from J, with 5 bases between. Germline V gene lookup returns CDR1 SGHKS and CDR2 YYEKEE (reference sequence). The CDR3 has 11 amino acids. CDR3 sequence reads: CASSLGGKLFF. CDR3 bases: TGTGCCAGCAGCTTGGGTGGGAAACTGTTTTTT.

This clonotype was recorded once. The genes are TRBV2 and TRBJ2-1; 10 bases agree with TRBD1. V was clipped by 6 bases and J by 6 bases; unmatched bases: 5. This CDR3 region has 14 residues. Germline V CDR1 and CDR2: SNHLY, FYNNEI. The CDR3 here is CASSGTGDINEQFF. The CDR3 nucleotides are TGTGCCAGCAGCGGGACAGGGGACATCAATGAGCAGTTCTTC.

The V gene is TRBV28, the J gene TRBJ2-7; 7 bases agree with TRBD2. Germline CDR1 and CDR2: MDHEN and SYDVKM. The J segment lost 0 bases and the V segment lost 4 bases, leaving 9 bases of the junction unmatched. This CDR3 region has 16 residues. The CDR3 DNA reads as TGTGCCAGCAGTTCCTCGGGGGGATTCCCCTCCTACGAGCAGTACTTC. It specifies CASSSSGGFPSYEQYF.

The sample holds a few counts of this clonotype. This chain connects TRBV20-1 to TRBJ2-5, with D tentatively TRBD1 (5 bases). Germline CDR1 is DFQATT and CDR2 is SNEGSKA (reference sequence). Trimming cost V 2 bases and J 2 bases, with 18 bases left between them. This CDR3 region has 16 residues. This chain's CDR3 is CSARQSRRQRQETQYF. The CDR3 region has the DNA TGCAGTGCTAGACAAAGCCGCCGACAGAGACAAGAGACCCAGTACTTC.

In its sample, this clonotype was seen a few times. The chain is built from TRBV5-1 and TRBJ1-1, with D perhaps TRBD1 (5 bases). Trimming pared 4 bases from V and 2 bases from J, leaving 18 bases between. The CDR3 loop spans 16 amino acids. Per germline, CDR1 SGHRS and CDR2 YFSETQ. The DNA of the CDR3 is TGCGCCAGCAGCCGCCATTTGACAGAGAGTAACACTGAAGCTTTCTTT. Amino acid sequence: CASSRHLTESNTEAFF.

The table lists this clonotype with a few counts. The CDR3 loop is CASSFGQGLKTEAFF. The CDR3 DNA reads as TGTGCCAGCAGCTTCGGGCAGGGCCTAAAGACTGAAGCTTTCTTT. V usage is TRBV3-1 and J usage is TRBJ1-1; D may be TRBD1 (5 bases). Per germline, CDR1 LGHDT and CDR2 YNNKEL (reference sequence). The CDR3 spans 15 residues. Trimming stripped 5 bases from V and 5 bases from J, with 18 bases between.